This T cell receptor beta chain was profiled in a study of cytomegalovirus exposure and HLA in healthy donors. Whole-study context: A previous analysis identified 100 million or so unique TCR beta sequences derived from around 180 million T cells. Findings of the study overall: A few chains linked to CMV were shown in vitro to be specific for CMV antigens. 87-base-pair reads could not separate some V segments, including TRBV6-2 and TRBV6-3.

Amplification used 60 Vbeta primers and 13 Jbeta primers. Sequencing was performed with immunoSEQ multiplex PCR; in TCRdb, only in-frame clones are kept and a portion is missing. The data hold about 160,000 clones, with approximately 78% observed a single time. CDR1 MNHEY and CDR2 SMNVEV come from the germline V gene (reference sequence). This CDR3 is built from 15 residues. Trimming cost V 6 bases and J 3 bases; bases outside gene matches: 11. As to this clone: Its antigen remains unknown.

The source of this sequence is a woman in her 30s in good health and CMV-seropositive. Sequenced: PBMCs. The rearrangement links TRBV27 to TRBJ2-7; 7 bases are shared with TRBD1. DNA for the CDR3: TGTGCCAGCAGGCCAACGACAGGGCGAGTCTACGAGCAGTACTTC. This codes for CASRPTTGRVYEQYF.